The 17 T cell receptor beta chains reported below all come from one sample, sequenced in a study of T cells in women clearing cervical HPV infection. The table came from immunoSEQ multiplex PCR; TCRdb's copy has only in-frame clones and leaves some out. This sample contains 20,000 to 25,000 clones. Material: blood buffy coat. Receptors were obtained from a woman aged 18 to 75 with a cervical HPV16 infection that either progressed to CIN3+ or cleared (not recorded which).

Worth noting for this clone: The read ends 3 residues before the CDR3 terminus; that terminus is restored from the germline J gene. This chain connects TRBV19 to TRBJ2-7; TRBD2 is a possible D gene (6 bases). The germline V gene encodes CDR1 LNHDA and CDR2 SQIVND (reference sequence). V shed 3 bases and J shed 6 bases, with 15 bases lying between them. The CDR3 is 14 amino acids. The DNA read from the CDR3 is TGTGCCAGTAGTATTAGTTTAGGGCGGGGCGAG. It yields the protein CASSISLGRGE. The full-length CDR3 reads as CASSISLGRGEQYF.

Regarding this clone: The sequence runs out 3 residues before the end of the CDR3; the remainder is reconstructed from the germline J gene. The gene calls are TRBV20-1 and TRBJ2-7, with D possibly TRBD1 on 5 matching bases. From germline, CDR1 is DFQATT and CDR2 SNEGSKA (reference sequence). Trimming stripped 0 bases from V and 2 bases from J, with 14 bases between. The CDR3 has 15 amino acids. The CDR3 bases that were read are TGCAGTGCTAGAGATGTAGGGGATTACCCCTACGAG. Protein sequence: CSARDVGDYPYE. The entire CDR3 protein reads CSARDVGDYPYEQYF.

A remark on this clone: Read sequence stops 3 residues before the CDR3 end, and the germline J gene provides the missing end. This chain connects TRBV18 to TRBJ1-2; D call uncertain. V lost 3 bases, J lost 7 bases, and 12 bases lay in between. In germline, CDR1 is KGHSH, CDR2 LQKENI. The CDR3 runs 13 residues. The CDR3: CASSPAGGPGYTF. Incomplete CDR3 DNA: TGTGCCAGCTCACCTGCGGGAGGCCCTGGC.

Comments on this clone: The sequence runs out 3 residues before the end of the CDR3; the remainder is reconstructed from the germline J gene. The chain uses TRBV15 and TRBJ2-5, with a tentative D call TRBD1 (5 bases). Per germline, CDR1 LNHNV and CDR2 YYDKDF (reference sequence). This CDR3 comprises 13 residues. V gave up 0 bases and J gave up 5 bases, with 7 bases separating them. CDR3 sequence reads: CATSRDQGETQYF. CDR3 bases read: TGTGCCACCAGCAGAGATCAGGGTGAGACC.

Concerning this clone: Sequence at one end of the junction differs from germline and may be a read error. The CDR3 protein is CAGSPPASGGSSYNEQFF. Partial CDR3 DNA: TGTGCCGGCTCACCACCGGCTAGCGGGGGAAGCTCCTACAATGAG. V gene TRBV18 combines with J gene TRBJ2-1; 10 bases are a match to TRBD2. The CDR3 goes on 3 residues after the read ends, and that part is filled in from the germline J gene. Germline CDR1 KGHSH, CDR2 LQKENI. This CDR3 is built from 18 residues. Combining the CDR3 with reference TRBV18 and TRBJ2-1 gives the whole variable domain NAGVMQNPRHLVRRRGQEARLRCSPMKGHSHVYWYRQLPEEGLKFMVYLQKENIIDESGMPKERFSAEFPKEGPSILRIQQVVRGDSAAYFCAGSPPASGGSSYNEQFFGPGTRLTVL.

In regard to this clone: The read stops 3 residues short of the end of the CDR3; the missing end is completed from the germline J gene. The chain combines TRBV11-2 with TRBJ1-5; TRBD1 aligns across 9 bases. The V gene end was trimmed by 6 bases and the J gene end by 7 bases; junction bases not matched to a gene: 7. Germline loops: CDR1 SGHAT, CDR2 FQNNGV. The CDR3 covers 14 residues. The CDR3 spells CASRGTGPDQPQHF. The DNA read from the CDR3 is TGTGCCAGCAGGGGGACAGGGCCAGACCAGCCC.

The part of the CDR3 DNA that was read is TGCAGTGCTAGACCCGTCGGGACAGACTACAATGAG. It is translated as CSARPVGTDYNE. The full CDR3 protein is CSARPVGTDYNEQFF. The V and J genes are TRBV20-1 and TRBJ2-1; TRBD1 matches at 7 bases. Sequencing ends 3 residues short of the CDR3 end; the germline J gene provides the rest. The CDR3 consists of 15 residues. J was trimmed by 3 bases and V by 2 bases; bases with no gene match: 7. Germline assignment: CDR1 DFQATT and CDR2 SNEGSKA (reference sequence).

On this clone: Read coverage stops 3 residues before the CDR3 terminus; the germline J gene supplies the remainder. The chain employs TRBV7-9 and TRBJ2-2, with TRBD2 as a possible D gene (6 bases). The germline gives CDR1 SEHNR, CDR2 FQNEAQ (reference sequence). The germline V and J ends were trimmed by 6 bases and 2 bases, with 10 bases remaining between them. This CDR3 spans 14 amino acids. The covered CDR3 bases are TGTGCCAGCAGGCGGGACTCCAACACCGGGGAG. Its protein product is CASRRDSNTGE. The full CDR3 reads CASRRDSNTGELFF. The full variable domain, completed using reference TRBV7-9 and TRBJ2-2, is DTGVSQNPRHKITKRGQNVTFRCDPISEHNRLYWYRQTLGQGPEFLTYFQNEAQLEKSRLLSDRFSAERPKGSFSTLEIQRTEQGDSAMYLCASRRDSNTGELFFGEGSRLTVL.

A note on this clone: The CDR3 is cut off 3 residues early in the read; its end comes from the germline J gene. This chain uses TRBV6-2 or TRBV6-3 with TRBJ1-1; D uncertain. There are 12 residues in the CDR3. Trimming removed 2 bases at V and 5 bases at J, with 6 bases between. Germline V gives CDR1 MNHEY, CDR2 SVGEGT. The sequenced part of the CDR3 DNA is TGTGCCAGCAGTTACACAGTAACTGAA. Translated, it gives CASSYTVTE. The full-length CDR3 reads as CASSYTVTEAFF.

About this clone itself: The CDR3 goes on 3 residues after the read ends, and that part is filled in from the germline J gene. The V call is TRBV12-3 or TRBV12-4, the J call TRBJ1-5; tentative D call: TRBD1 (6 bases). CDR3 length equals 15 residues. V was pared by 1 base and J by 3 bases, with 10 bases between. The CDR3 bases that were read are TGTGCCAGCAGTTTAGACAGGGTCCCCAATCAGCCC. Its translation is CASSLDRVPNQP. The full CDR3 protein is CASSLDRVPNQPQHF.

As for this clone: The CDR3 end lies 3 residues beyond the end of the read and is filled in from the germline J gene. V gene TRBV20-1 combines with J gene TRBJ1-4; D is unresolved. The germline gives CDR1 DFQATT, CDR2 SNEGSKA (reference sequence). This CDR3 region has 13 residues. Trimming stripped 5 bases from V and 8 bases from J, with 15 bases between. The sequenced CDR3 bases are TGCAGTGCTTCAGGATCCTGGGTGGAAAAA. It yields the protein CSASGSWVEK. Given in full, the CDR3 is CSASGSWVEKLFF.

Comment on this clone: The CDR3 end lies 3 residues beyond the end of the read and is filled in from the germline J gene. The J gene is TRBJ2-3, the V gene TRBV5-4; D remains ambiguous. Germline V gene data show CDR1 as SGHNT and CDR2 as YYREEE (reference sequence). V gave up 9 bases and J gave up 6 bases, with 17 bases separating them. This CDR3 comprises 13 residues. CDR3 sequence reads: CANSLIDGDTQYF. The sequenced part of the CDR3 DNA is TGTGCCAACTCATTGATCGACGGGGATACG.

As concerns this clone: The CDR3 extends 3 residues past the end of the read, so its final part is completed from the germline J gene. The chain combines TRBV2 with TRBJ2-1, with TRBD1 as a possible D gene (6 bases). CDR3 length: 15 amino acids. The ends were cut back, 8 bases at V and 5 bases at J, with 19 bases in the middle. CDR1 and CDR2 (germline): SNHLY, FYNNEI. The sequenced part of the CDR3 DNA is TGTGCCAGCGCCCCAGGGGCGGAAGGCAACAATGAG. Its protein is CASAPGAEGNNE. The entire CDR3 reads CASAPGAEGNNEQFF.

Turning to this clone: The sequenced fragment ends 3 residues before the CDR3 boundary, so the rest is inferred from the germline J gene. The V and J genes are TRBV7-6 and TRBJ2-7; 8 positions match TRBD2. V lost 1 base to trimming and J lost 3 bases; unmatched junction nucleotides: 8. Germline V gives CDR1 SGHVS, CDR2 FNYEAQ. The CDR3 totals 16 residues. CDR3 DNA, as far as it was read: TGTGCCAGCAGCTTAGGAGGAGGCGGGGGGTACTACGAG. Translated, it gives CASSLGGGGGYYE. In full, the CDR3 reads CASSLGGGGGYYEQYF.

CDR3 loop: CASSWTSVKETQYF. CDR3 bases read: TGTGCCAGCAGCTGGACTAGCGTCAAAGAGACC. The chain joins TRBV5-4 to TRBJ2-5, with TRBD2 matching 9 bases. The DNA ends 3 residues before the CDR3 does, and the rest of the CDR3 is filled in from the germline J gene. The trim removed 3 bases at V and 3 bases at J, leaving 3 bases unmatched. This CDR3 has 14 residues. Per the germline V gene, CDR1 is SGHNT and CDR2 is YYREEE (reference sequence).

Details on this clone: The read ends 3 residues shy of where the CDR3 ends; the end is completed using the germline J gene. The chain employs TRBV5-5 and TRBJ2-2; D is uncertain. CDR3 size: 13 residues. Germline lookup yields CDR1 SGHKS and CDR2 YYEKEE (reference sequence). V shed 4 bases and J shed 0 bases, with 4 bases lying between them. Here the CDR3 reads CASSTTNTGELFF. The CDR3 bases that were read are TGTGCCAGCAGCACAACGAACACCGGGGAG.

This chain's CDR3 is CASSPGLTTYNEQFF. Partial CDR3 DNA: TGCGCCAGCAGCCCCGGCCTGACTACTTACAATGAG. The rearrangement links TRBV5-1 to TRBJ2-1; a weak D match, TRBD2 (5 bases). The sequence runs out 3 residues before the end of the CDR3; the remainder is reconstructed from the germline J gene. The CDR3 spans 15 residues. The germline gives CDR1 SGHRS, CDR2 YFSETQ. V lost 4 bases and J 4 bases, leaving 15 bases between the germline ends.